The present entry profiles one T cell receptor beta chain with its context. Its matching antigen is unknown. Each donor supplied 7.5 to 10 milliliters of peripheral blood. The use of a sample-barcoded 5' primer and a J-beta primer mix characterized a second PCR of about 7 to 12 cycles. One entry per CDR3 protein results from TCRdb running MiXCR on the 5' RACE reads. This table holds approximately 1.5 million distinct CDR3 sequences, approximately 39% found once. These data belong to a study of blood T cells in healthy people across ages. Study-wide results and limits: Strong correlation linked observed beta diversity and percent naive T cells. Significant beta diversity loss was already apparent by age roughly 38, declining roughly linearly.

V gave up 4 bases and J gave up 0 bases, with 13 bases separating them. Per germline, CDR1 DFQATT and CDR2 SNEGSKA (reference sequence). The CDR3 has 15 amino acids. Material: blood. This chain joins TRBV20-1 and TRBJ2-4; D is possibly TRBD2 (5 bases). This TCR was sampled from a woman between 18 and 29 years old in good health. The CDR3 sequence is CSAIRQGLAKNIQYF. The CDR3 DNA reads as TGCAGTGCTATAAGACAAGGACTAGCCAAAAACATTCAGTACTTC.